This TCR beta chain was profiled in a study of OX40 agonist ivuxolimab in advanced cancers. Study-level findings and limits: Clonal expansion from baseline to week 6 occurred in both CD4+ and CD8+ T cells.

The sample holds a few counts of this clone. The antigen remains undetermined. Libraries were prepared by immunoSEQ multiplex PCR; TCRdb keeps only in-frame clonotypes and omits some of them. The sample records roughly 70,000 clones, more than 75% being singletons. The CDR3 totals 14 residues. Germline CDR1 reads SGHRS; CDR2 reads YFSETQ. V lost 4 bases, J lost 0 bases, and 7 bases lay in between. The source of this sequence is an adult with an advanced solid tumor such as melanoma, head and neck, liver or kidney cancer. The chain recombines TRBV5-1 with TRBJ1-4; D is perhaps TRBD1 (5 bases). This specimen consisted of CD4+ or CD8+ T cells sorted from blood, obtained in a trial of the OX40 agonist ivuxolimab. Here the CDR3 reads CASSLQATNEKLFF. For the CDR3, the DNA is TGCGCCAGCAGCCTACAGGCAACTAATGAAAAACTGTTTTTT.